This T cell receptor (beta chain) was sequenced for a study of blood T cell repertoires in COVID-19. About the study: The samples span acute and convalescent COVID-19 from the United States, Italy and Spain.

In the original workflow: Amplifying reference gene primers gave estimates of nucleated cell counts. Some clones are missing from TCRdb's copy, which holds only in-frame ones; the method was immunoSEQ multiplex PCR. For V, J and clone size, that table is used; D and trimming come from the DNA. This repertoire shows 90,000 or so clones, 89% found once; its top ten account for about 5.5%. The source material was peripheral blood. The clonotype was recovered from a man aged 55 to 70 with COVID-19, enrolled during active disease.

The CDR3 sequence is CASSERGTGGNTIYF. CDR3 DNA: TGCGCCAGCAGTGAAAGGGGGACAGGAGGAAACACCATATATTTT. The chain is built from TRBV10-2 and TRBJ1-3, with TRBD1 matching over 8 bases. The junction had 5 bases not matched to a gene; V was cut back by 3 bases and J by 4 bases. The CDR3 extends over 15 amino acids. CDR1 WSHSY and CDR2 SAAADI come from the germline V gene.